The 14 T cell receptor beta chains reported below all come from one sample, sequenced in a study of T cells in Graves' hyperthyroidism and ophthalmopathy (dated by TCRdb to between 2017 and 2020). Libraries were constructed by multiplex PCR. Reads for this sample came from an Illumina HiSeq 2000. TCR beta CDR3 regions were amplified from RNA transcripts. The first round of RT-PCR for the TCR CDR3 was performed with the HTBI primer set and the Qiagen OneStep RT-PCR kit. The public sequencing data were trimmed at Q25 with fastp and processed into clonotypes with MiXCR by TCRdb, which kept only in-frame beta chains. Rows are combined by CDR3 protein, so each entry shows the most common genes and DNA. Counted in this sample were more than 350,000 distinct CDR3 sequences; about 15% of them appeared once. The ten top clones hold roughly 35% of the sample. Material for sequencing was blood. These TCRs come from a woman in her twenties or thirties with Graves' hyperthyroidism that later progressed to Graves' ophthalmopathy.

The rearrangement joins TRBV28 to TRBJ2-1; 9 bases align to TRBD2. From germline, CDR1 is MDHEN and CDR2 SYDVKM. This CDR3 region has 17 residues. The V gene end was trimmed by 10 bases and the J gene end by 2 bases; junction bases not matched to a gene: 15. The CDR3 loop reads CATILIAGDAAYNEQFF. The DNA for the CDR3 is TGTGCCACCATCCTGATAGCGGGAGACGCTGCCTACAATGAGCAGTTCTTC.

This clonotype was detected many times. The rearrangement links TRBV6-6 to TRBJ1-6; D is uncertain. CDR1 is MNHNY, CDR2 SVGAGI, per germline (reference sequence). The CDR3 is 16 residues long. The V and J ends lost 2 bases and 3 bases respectively, with 11 bases between them. CDR3 residues: CASSYHRPNYNSPLHF. CDR3 nucleotide sequence: TGTGCCAGCAGTTACCACCGGCCTAACTATAATTCACCCCTCCACTTT.

This clonotype occurred many times. The chain links TRBV27 to TRBJ1-6; D might be TRBD1 (6 bases). Trimming removed 5 bases from V and 12 bases from J, with 11 bases in between. This CDR3 is built from 12 residues. Per the germline V gene, CDR1 is MNHEY and CDR2 is SMNVEV (reference sequence). The CDR3 DNA reads as TGTGCCAGCAGTCCACAGGGTCTACCCCTCCACTTT. Translating it yields CASSPQGLPLHF.

This clonotype was recorded at least ten times. The V gene is TRBV27, the J gene TRBJ2-1; no definite D call. CDR1 is MNHEY, CDR2 SMNVEV, per germline (reference sequence). Between the trimmed V and J ends, which lost 2 bases and 0 bases, there was a span of 8 bases. The CDR3 is made up of 15 amino acids. CDR3 region: CASSLGLGSYNEQFF. Here the CDR3 DNA reads TGTGCCAGCAGTTTAGGCCTAGGCTCCTACAATGAGCAGTTCTTC.

This clonotype has a handful of counts. This chain links TRBV19 with TRBJ1-5; perhaps TRBD1 as D (5 bases). There are 15 residues in the CDR3. Germline V gives CDR1 LNHDA, CDR2 SQIVND (reference sequence). V lost 10 bases and J lost 0, with 16 bases in between. The CDR3 coding sequence is TGTGCCACCAACTCCGGGGGAGGTAGCAATCAGCCCCAGCATTTT. Its translation: CATNSGGGSNQPQHF.

The chain carries TRBV3-1 and TRBJ2-5; D remains unclear. The CDR3 runs to 13 residues. Germline values: CDR1 LGHDT, CDR2 YNNKEL (reference sequence). V lost 3 bases, J lost 5 bases, and 10 bases lay in between. The CDR3 reads CASSQGLSETQYF. The CDR3 nucleotides are TGTGCCAGCAGCCAGGGCTTGTCGGAGACCCAGTACTTC.

This clonotype was detected only a few times. Written as DNA, the CDR3 is TGCGCCAGCAGCTTGGAATACGGACAGGGCGAGTATGGCTACACCTTC. Residues: CASSLEYGQGEYGYTF. The chain couples TRBV5-1 to TRBJ1-2; 8 nucleotides agree with TRBD1. V trimming: 0 bases; J trimming: 5 bases; junction bases outside the gene matches: 9. The CDR3 runs 16 residues. CDR1 SGHRS and CDR2 YFSETQ come from the germline V gene.

The table lists this clonotype with a few counts. The chain has TRBV7-9 and TRBJ1-2, with 7 bases aligning to TRBD1. Germline V gene data show CDR1 as SEHNR and CDR2 as FQNEAQ (reference sequence). CDR3 size: 12 residues. Trimming removed 10 bases from V and 4 bases from J; junction bases left unmatched: 6. CDR3 coding DNA: TGTGCCACAGGCGCAGGGGGCTATGGCTACACCTTC. It encodes CATGAGGYGYTF.

This clonotype has a count of ten or more. A much more abundant neighbour one base away suggests this may be a read error. CDR3 coding DNA: TGTGCCAGCAGTTTGGCCATTGGGGCGACTCTAGGGTCCTACAATGAGCAGTTCTTC. Its translation is CASSLAIGATLGSYNEQFF. The chain has TRBV12-3 or TRBV12-4 and TRBJ2-1; a weak D match, TRBD1 (5 bases). The V and J ends lost 3 bases and 1 base respectively, with 22 bases between them. This CDR3 has 19 residues.

This sequence joins TRBV4-1 and TRBJ1-3, with D maybe TRBD1 (6 bases). This CDR3 spans 14 amino acids. Trimming took 4 bases from V and 0 from J, leaving 7 bases between them. Germline assignment: CDR1 MGHRA and CDR2 YSYEKL. Here the CDR3 DNA reads TGCGCCAGCAGCCGAGGGGGCTCTGGAAACACCATATATTTT. Protein sequence: CASSRGGSGNTIYF.

This clonotype was counted many times. V usage is TRBV6-5 and J usage is TRBJ2-6, with D perhaps matching TRBD1 (6 bases). The CDR3 totals 17 residues. Germline loops: CDR1 MNHEY, CDR2 SVGAGI. Trimming cost V 2 bases and J 1 base, with 12 bases left between them. DNA of the CDR3: TGTGCCAGCAGTTACGGGGGCATGCCGTCTGGGGCCAACGTCCTGACTTTC. It is translated as CASSYGGMPSGANVLTF.

The chain employs TRBV2 and TRBJ1-3; no reliable D call. This CDR3 is built from 15 residues. CDR1 is SNHLY and CDR2 is FYNNEI in the germline V gene. Trimming removed 3 bases from V and 0 bases from J, with 9 bases in between. CDR3 region: CASSEGSHSGNTIYF. CDR3 nucleotide sequence: TGTGCCAGCAGTGAGGGCAGCCACTCTGGAAACACCATATATTTT.

This clonotype was recorded many times. The chain carries TRBV28 and TRBJ2-3, with TRBD2 identical over 11 bases. Unmatched junction bases numbered 6, after V lost 4 bases and J lost 6 bases. Germline V gene sequence: CDR1 MDHEN, CDR2 SYDVKM. The CDR3 totals 15 residues. The chain's CDR3 is CASSYSGGGGDTQYF. The CDR3 DNA reads TGTGCCAGCAGTTATAGCGGGGGGGGTGGGGATACGCAGTATTTT.

The chain uses TRBV6-2 or TRBV6-3 and TRBJ1-5; D remains ambiguous. There are 15 residues in the CDR3. Germline V gives CDR1 MNHEY, CDR2 SVGEGT. Trimming cost V 4 bases and J 3 bases, with 13 bases left between them. CDR3 nucleotide sequence: TGTGCCAGCAGTTTCGCAGAAGATTACAATCAGCCCCAGCATTTT. Amino acid sequence: CASSFAEDYNQPQHF.